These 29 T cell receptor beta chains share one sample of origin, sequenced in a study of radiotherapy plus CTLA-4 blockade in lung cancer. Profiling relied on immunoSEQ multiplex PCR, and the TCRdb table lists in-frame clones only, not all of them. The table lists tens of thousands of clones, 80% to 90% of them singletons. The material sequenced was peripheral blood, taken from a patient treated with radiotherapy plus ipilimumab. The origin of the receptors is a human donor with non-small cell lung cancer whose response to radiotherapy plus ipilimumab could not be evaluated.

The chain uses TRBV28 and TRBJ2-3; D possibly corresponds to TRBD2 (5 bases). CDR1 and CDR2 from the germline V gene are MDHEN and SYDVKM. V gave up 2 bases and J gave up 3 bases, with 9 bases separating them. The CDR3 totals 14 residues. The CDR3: CASSLEGGTDTQYF. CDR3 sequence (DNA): TGTGCCAGCAGTTTAGAGGGCGGTACAGATACGCAGTATTTT.

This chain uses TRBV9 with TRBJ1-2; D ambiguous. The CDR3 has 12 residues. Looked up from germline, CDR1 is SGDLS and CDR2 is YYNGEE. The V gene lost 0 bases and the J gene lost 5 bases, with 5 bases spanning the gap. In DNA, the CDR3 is TGTGCCAGCAGCGTAGATGAGTATGGCTACACCTTC. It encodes CASSVDEYGYTF. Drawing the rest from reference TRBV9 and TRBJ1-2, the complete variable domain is DSGVTQTPKHLITATGQRVTLRCSPRSGDLSVYWYQQSLDQGLQFLIQYYNGEERAKGNILERFSAQQFPDLHSELNLSSLELGDSALYFCASSVDEYGYTFGSGTRLTVV.

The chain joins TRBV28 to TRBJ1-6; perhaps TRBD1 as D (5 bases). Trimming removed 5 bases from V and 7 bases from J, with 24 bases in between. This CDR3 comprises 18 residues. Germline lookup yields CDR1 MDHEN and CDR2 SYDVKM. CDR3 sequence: CASSTIHGTTGSNSPLHF. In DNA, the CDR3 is TGTGCCAGCAGTACGATCCACGGTACTACAGGTTCCAATTCACCCCTCCACTTT.

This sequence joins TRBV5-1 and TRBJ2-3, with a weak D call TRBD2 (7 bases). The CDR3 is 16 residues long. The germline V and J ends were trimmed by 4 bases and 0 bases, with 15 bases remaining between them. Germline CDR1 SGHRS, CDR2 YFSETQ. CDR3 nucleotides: TGCGCCAGCAGCCCGGGGGCGGGAGCCAGCACAGATACGCAGTATTTT. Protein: CASSPGAGASTDTQYF.

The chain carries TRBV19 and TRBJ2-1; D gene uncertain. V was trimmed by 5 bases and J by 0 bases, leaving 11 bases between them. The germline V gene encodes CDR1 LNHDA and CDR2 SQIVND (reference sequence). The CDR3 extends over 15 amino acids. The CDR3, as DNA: TGTGCCAGTAGTCGCCTCACCGGCTCCTACAATGAGCAGTTCTTC. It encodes CASSRLTGSYNEQFF.

The CDR3 DNA reads as TGTGCCAGCACCAACTTACAGGGCCCCAATCCCTCCTATAATTCACCCCTCCACTTT. Residues: CASTNLQGPNPSYNSPLHF. This rearrangement joins TRBV5-4 to TRBJ1-6, with D perhaps TRBD1 (6 bases). Trimming left V 6 bases short and J 0 bases short, with 22 bases between. Per germline, CDR1 SGHNT and CDR2 YYREEE (reference sequence). The CDR3 length is 19 residues. Full variable domain (outside the CDR3, taken from reference TRBV5-4 and TRBJ1-6): ETGVTQSPTHLIKTRGQQVTLRCSSQSGHNTVSWYQQALGQGPQFIFQYYREEENGRGNFPPRFSGLQFPNYSSELNVNALELDDSALYLCASTNLQGPNPSYNSPLHFGNGTRLTVT.

CDR3 residues: CASSPGGRTGELFF. CDR3 nucleotides: TGCGCCAGCAGCCCTGGGGGCCGCACCGGGGAGCTGTTTTTT. This sequence joins TRBV5-1 and TRBJ2-2, with D possibly matching TRBD1 (6 bases). There are 14 residues in the CDR3. Trimming stripped 4 bases from V and 4 bases from J, with 11 bases between. Germline CDR1 reads SGHRS; CDR2 reads YFSETQ.

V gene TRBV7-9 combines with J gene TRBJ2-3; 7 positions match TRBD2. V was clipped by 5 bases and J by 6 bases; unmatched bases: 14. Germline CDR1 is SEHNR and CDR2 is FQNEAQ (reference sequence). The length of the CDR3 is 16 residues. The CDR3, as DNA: TGTGCCAGCAGCACACGCAGCGGGGTGGTTTCCGATACGCAGTATTTT. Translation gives CASSTRSGVVSDTQYF.

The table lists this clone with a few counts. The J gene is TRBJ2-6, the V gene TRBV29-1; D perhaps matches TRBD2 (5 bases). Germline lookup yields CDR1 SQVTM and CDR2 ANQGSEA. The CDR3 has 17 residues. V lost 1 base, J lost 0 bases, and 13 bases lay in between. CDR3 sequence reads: CSVEGTEVGSGANVLTF. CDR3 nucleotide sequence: TGCAGCGTTGAAGGAACGGAGGTAGGCTCTGGGGCCAACGTCCTGACTTTC.

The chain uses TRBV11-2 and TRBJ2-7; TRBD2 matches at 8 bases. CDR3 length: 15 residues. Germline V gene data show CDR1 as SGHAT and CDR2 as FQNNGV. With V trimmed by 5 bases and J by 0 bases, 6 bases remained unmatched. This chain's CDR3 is CASSGGGTSSYEQYF. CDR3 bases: TGTGCCAGCAGCGGGGGCGGGACTAGCTCCTACGAGCAGTACTTC. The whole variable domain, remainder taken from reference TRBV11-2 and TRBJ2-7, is EAGVAQSPRYKIIEKRQSVAFWCNPISGHATLYWYQQILGQGPKLLIQFQNNGVVDDSQLPKDRFSAERLKGVDSTLKIQPAKLEDSAVYLCASSGGGTSSYEQYFGPGTRLTVT.

CDR3 DNA sequence: TGTGCCAGCAGCTTGACAGGGAGAGAGACCCAGTACTTC. Its translation is CASSLTGRETQYF. J is TRBJ2-5 and V is TRBV11-2, with 7 positions matching TRBD1. Germline V gives CDR1 SGHAT, CDR2 FQNNGV. This CDR3 has 13 amino acids. V was clipped by 3 bases and J by 4 bases; unmatched bases: 2.

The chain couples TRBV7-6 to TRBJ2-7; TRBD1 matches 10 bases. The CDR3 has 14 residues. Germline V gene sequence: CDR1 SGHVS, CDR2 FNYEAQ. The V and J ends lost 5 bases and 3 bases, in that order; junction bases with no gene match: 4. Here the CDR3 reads CASSPGTGDYEQYF. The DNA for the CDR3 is TGTGCCAGCAGCCCAGGGACAGGGGACTACGAGCAGTACTTC. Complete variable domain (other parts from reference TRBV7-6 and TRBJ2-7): GAGVSQSPRYKVTKRGQDVALRCDPISGHVSLYWYRQALGQGPEFLTYFNYEAQQDKSGLPNDRFSAERPEGSISTLTIQRTEQRDSAMYRCASSPGTGDYEQYFGPGTRLTVT.

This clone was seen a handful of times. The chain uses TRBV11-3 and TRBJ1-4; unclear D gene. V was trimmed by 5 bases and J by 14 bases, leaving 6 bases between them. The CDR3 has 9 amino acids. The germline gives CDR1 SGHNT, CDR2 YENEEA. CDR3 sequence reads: CASSSRLFF. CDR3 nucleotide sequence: TGTGCCAGCAGCAGCCGGCTGTTTTTT.

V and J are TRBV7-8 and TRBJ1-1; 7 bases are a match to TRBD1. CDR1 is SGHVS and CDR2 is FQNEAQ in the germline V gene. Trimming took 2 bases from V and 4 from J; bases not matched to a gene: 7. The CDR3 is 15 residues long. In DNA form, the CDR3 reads TGTGCCAGCAGCTTAAAGGAGGCAGGGGGCACTGAAGCTTTCTTT. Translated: CASSLKEAGGTEAFF.

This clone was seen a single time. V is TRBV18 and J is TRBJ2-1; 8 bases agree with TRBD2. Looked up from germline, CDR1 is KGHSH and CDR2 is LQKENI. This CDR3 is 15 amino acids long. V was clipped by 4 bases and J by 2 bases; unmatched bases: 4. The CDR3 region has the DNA TGTGCCAGCTCACTTTCGGGACTAGCCTACAATGAGCAGTTCTTC. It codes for CASSLSGLAYNEQFF.

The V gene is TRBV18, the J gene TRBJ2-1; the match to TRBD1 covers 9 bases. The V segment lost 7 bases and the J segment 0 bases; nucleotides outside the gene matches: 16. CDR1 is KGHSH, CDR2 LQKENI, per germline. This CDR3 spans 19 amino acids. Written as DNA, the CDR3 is TGTGCCAGCTTACCCCCCGGGACAGGGTCAAAGAGCTCCTACAATGAGCAGTTCTTC. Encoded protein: CASLPPGTGSKSSYNEQFF. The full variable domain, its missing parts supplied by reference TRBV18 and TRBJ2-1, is NAGVMQNPRHLVRRRGQEARLRCSPMKGHSHVYWYRQLPEEGLKFMVYLQKENIIDESGMPKERFSAEFPKEGPSILRIQQVVRGDSAAYFCASLPPGTGSKSSYNEQFFGPGTRLTVL.

Here the CDR3 DNA reads TGTGCCAGCAGCTTTGGACAGAGGGGCAACGAGCAGTACTTC. Encoded protein: CASSFGQRGNEQYF. The chain links TRBV7-2 to TRBJ2-5; TRBD1 might be the D (6 bases). Gene TRBJ2-7 matches the end of the DNA better, so the J call may be wrong. CDR1 and CDR2 from the germline V gene are SGHTA and FQGNSA. This CDR3 is built from 14 residues.

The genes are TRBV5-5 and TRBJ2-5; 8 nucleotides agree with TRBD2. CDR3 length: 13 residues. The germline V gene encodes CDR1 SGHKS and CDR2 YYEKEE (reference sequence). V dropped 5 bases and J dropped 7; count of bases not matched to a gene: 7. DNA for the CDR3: TGTGCCAGCAGTGGTAGCGGGGCCACGACCCAGTACTTC. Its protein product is CASSGSGATTQYF.

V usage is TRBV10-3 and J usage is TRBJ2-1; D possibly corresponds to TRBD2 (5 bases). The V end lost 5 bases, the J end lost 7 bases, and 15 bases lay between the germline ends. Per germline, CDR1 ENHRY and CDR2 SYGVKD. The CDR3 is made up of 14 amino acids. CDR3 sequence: CAISRDPRENEQFF. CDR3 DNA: TGTGCCATCAGTCGGGATCCGAGGGAGAATGAGCAGTTCTTC.

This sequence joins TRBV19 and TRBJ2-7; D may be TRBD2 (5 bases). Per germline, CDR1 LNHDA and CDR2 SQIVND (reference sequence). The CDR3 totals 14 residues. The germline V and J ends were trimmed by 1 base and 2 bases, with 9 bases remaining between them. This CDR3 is CASSIGTLTYEQYF. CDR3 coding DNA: TGTGCCAGTAGTATAGGGACTCTAACCTACGAGCAGTACTTC.

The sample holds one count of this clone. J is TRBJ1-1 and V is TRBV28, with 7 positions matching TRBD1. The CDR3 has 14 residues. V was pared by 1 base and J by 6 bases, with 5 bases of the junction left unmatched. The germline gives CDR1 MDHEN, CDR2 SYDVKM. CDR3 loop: CASSLYWTGPEAFF. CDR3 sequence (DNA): TGTGCCAGCAGTTTATATTGGACAGGACCTGAAGCTTTCTTT.

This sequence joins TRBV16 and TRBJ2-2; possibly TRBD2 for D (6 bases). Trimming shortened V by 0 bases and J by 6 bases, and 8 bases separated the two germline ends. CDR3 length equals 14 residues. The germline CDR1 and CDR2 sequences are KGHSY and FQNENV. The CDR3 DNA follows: TGTGCCAGCAGCCAATCCCCGGGGGCCGGGGAGCTGTTTTTT. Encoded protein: CASSQSPGAGELFF.

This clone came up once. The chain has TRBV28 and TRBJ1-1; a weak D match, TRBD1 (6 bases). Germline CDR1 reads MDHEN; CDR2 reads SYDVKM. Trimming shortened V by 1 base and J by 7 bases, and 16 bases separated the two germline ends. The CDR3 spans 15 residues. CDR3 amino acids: CASSLSRGGRGEAFF. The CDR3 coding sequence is TGTGCCAGCAGTTTATCCCGGGGGGGCCGGGGTGAAGCTTTCTTT.

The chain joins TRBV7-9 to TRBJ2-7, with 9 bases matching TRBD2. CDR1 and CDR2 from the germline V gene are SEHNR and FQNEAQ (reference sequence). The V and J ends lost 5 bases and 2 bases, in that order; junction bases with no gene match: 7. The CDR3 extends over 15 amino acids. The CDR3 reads CASSLASGRTYEQYF. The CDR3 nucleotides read TGTGCCAGCAGCCTGGCGAGCGGGAGGACCTACGAGCAGTACTTC.

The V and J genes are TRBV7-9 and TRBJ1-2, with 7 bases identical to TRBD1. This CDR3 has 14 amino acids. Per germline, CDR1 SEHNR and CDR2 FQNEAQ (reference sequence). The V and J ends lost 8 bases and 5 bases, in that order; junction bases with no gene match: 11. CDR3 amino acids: CASGRQGVDYGYTF. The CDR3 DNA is TGTGCCAGCGGCAGACAGGGAGTCGATTATGGCTACACCTTC.

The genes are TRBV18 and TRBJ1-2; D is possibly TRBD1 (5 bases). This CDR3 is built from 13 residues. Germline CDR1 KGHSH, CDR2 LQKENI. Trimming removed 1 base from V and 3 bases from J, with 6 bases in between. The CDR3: CASSPRGDYGYTF. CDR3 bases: TGTGCCAGCTCACCACGGGGGGACTATGGCTACACCTTC.

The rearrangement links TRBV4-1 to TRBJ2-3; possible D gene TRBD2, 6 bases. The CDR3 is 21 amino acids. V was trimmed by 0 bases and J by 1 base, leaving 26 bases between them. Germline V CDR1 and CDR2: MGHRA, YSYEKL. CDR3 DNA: TGCGCCAGCAGCCAAGAAGGAGGAGGGACGTTTCGGGCGTACGGCACAGATACGCAGTATTTT. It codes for CASSQEGGGTFRAYGTDTQYF.

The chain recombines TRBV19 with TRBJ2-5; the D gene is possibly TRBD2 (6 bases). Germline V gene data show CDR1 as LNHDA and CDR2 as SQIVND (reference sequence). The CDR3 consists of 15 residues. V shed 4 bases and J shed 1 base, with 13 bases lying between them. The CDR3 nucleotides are TGTGCCAGTAGTACCCTGGGACTCTCCCAAGAGACCCAGTACTTC. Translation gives CASSTLGLSQETQYF.

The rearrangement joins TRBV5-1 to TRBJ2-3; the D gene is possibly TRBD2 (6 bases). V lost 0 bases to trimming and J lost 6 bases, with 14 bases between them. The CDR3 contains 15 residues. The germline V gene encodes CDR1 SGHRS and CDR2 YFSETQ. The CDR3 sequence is CASSLVGGDFDTQYF. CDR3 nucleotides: TGCGCCAGCAGCTTGGTGGGCGGGGATTTTGATACGCAGTATTTT.